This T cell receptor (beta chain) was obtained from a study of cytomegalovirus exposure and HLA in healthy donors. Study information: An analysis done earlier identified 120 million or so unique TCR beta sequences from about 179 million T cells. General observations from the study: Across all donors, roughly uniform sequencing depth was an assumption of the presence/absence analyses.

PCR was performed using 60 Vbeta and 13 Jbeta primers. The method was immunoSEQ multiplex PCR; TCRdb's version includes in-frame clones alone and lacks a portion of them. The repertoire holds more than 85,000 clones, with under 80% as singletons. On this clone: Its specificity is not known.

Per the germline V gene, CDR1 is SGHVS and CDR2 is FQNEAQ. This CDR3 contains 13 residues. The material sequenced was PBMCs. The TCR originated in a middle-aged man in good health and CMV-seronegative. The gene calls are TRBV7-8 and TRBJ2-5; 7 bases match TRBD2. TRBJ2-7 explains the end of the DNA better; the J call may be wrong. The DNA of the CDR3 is TGTGCCAGCAGCTTCAGTAGCGGGCACGAGCAGTACTTC. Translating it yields CASSFSSGHEQYF.